One sample yielded the 20 T cell receptor beta chains listed below, sequenced in a study of early T cells in non-severe SARS-CoV-2 infection. TCRdb re-derived calls from the 5' RACE reads in MiXCR, one entry per CDR3 protein. The sample carries around 78,000 distinct CDR3 sequences, roughly a tenth recorded once. The specimen was whole blood, collected at baseline. Every receptor here comes from an adult who was a healthcare worker with PCR-confirmed SARS-CoV-2 infection or an uninfected control (not recorded which).

The sample holds a few counts of this clonotype. V and J are TRBV5-1 and TRBJ2-4, with 12 nucleotides matching TRBD2. This CDR3 has 17 residues. V was pared by 5 bases and J by 1 base, with 7 bases of the junction left unmatched. Germline-derived CDR1 and CDR2 are SGHRS and YFSETQ. In nucleotides, the CDR3 is TGCGCCAGCAGTCTAGCGGGGGGGCCGGTTGCCAAAAACATTCAGTACTTC. This sequence encodes CASSLAGGPVAKNIQYF.

This clonotype showed up just a few times. The V and J genes are TRBV9 and TRBJ2-1, with a possible D match to TRBD1 (6 bases). V was pared by 0 bases and J by 1 base, with 11 bases between. CDR3 length: 16 residues. Germline V gives CDR1 SGDLS, CDR2 YYNGEE. CDR3 in amino acids: CASSVGGGESYNEQFF. As DNA, the CDR3 is TGTGCCAGCAGCGTAGGAGGGGGAGAGTCCTACAATGAGCAGTTCTTC.

In this sample, this clonotype turned up a few times. The chain recombines TRBV12-3 or TRBV12-4 with TRBJ2-5, with TRBD1 matching over 10 bases. J was trimmed by 5 bases and V by 5 bases; bases with no gene match: 5. This CDR3 has 14 residues. The CDR3 is CASSPGTGAETQYF. The CDR3 DNA reads TGTGCCAGCAGTCCCGGGACAGGGGCGGAGACCCAGTACTTC.

The sample holds a few counts of this clonotype. The chain joins TRBV27 to TRBJ1-6; no clear D. CDR1 and CDR2 from the germline V gene are MNHEY and SMNVEV (reference sequence). The CDR3 covers 16 residues. V was shortened by 6 bases and J by 7 bases, with 19 bases between the two germline ends. This chain's CDR3 is CASSLYNRPENSPLHF. For the CDR3, the DNA is TGTGCCAGCAGCCTATATAACCGCCCGGAGAATTCACCCCTCCACTTT.

This clonotype was seen repeatedly, ten times or more. The rearrangement uses TRBV12-3 or TRBV12-4 and TRBJ1-3; D is uncertain. Trimming shortened V by 10 bases and J by 0 bases, and 7 bases separated the two germline ends. This CDR3 region has 12 residues. CDR3 protein: CATQFSGNTIYF. In nucleotides, the CDR3 is TGTGCCACTCAGTTCTCTGGAAACACCATATATTTT.

This chain joins TRBV6-2 or TRBV6-3 and TRBJ1-5, with 7 bases aligning to TRBD1. V trimming: 7 bases; J trimming: 5 bases; junction bases outside the gene matches: 8. The CDR3 is 14 residues long. In germline, CDR1 is MNHEY, CDR2 SVGEGT. As DNA, the CDR3 is TGTGCCAGCAACACCGGGACAGTATATCAGCCCCAGCATTTT. This codes for CASNTGTVYQPQHF.

At least ten counts were recorded for this clonotype. This chain uses TRBV29-1 with TRBJ2-5; either TRBD1 or TRBD2 may supply D (6 bases each). The CDR3 has 13 amino acids. Germline-derived CDR1 and CDR2 are SQVTM and ANQGSEA. Trimming stripped 4 bases from V and 4 bases from J, with 13 bases between. This chain's CDR3 is CSVAPGAGETQYF. The CDR3 region has the DNA TGCAGCGTTGCCCCGGGGGCTGGAGAGACCCAGTACTTC.

This rearrangement joins TRBV25-1 to TRBJ2-1, with D hard to call. The CDR3 contains 14 residues. V was pared by 1 base and J by 6 bases, with 10 bases between. Germline V lookup: CDR1 MGHDK, CDR2 SYGVNS. This CDR3 reads CASSESGKGNEQFF. In DNA, the CDR3 is TGTGCCAGCAGTGAATCTGGTAAGGGCAATGAGCAGTTCTTC.

This clonotype was seen a handful of times. This chain connects TRBV12-3 or TRBV12-4 to TRBJ2-6; tentative D call: TRBD1 (5 bases). The CDR3 is 16 amino acids. Trimming shortened V by 6 bases and J by 2 bases, and 14 bases separated the two germline ends. Here the CDR3 reads CASRKGQGAGANVLTF. The DNA for the CDR3 is TGTGCCAGCAGGAAGGGCCAGGGCGCTGGGGCCAACGTCCTGACTTTC.

This clonotype was observed a few times. This chain connects TRBV11-3 to TRBJ2-1; D tentatively reads TRBD1 or TRBD2 (5 bases each). Germline lookup yields CDR1 SGHNT and CDR2 YENEEA. The CDR3 runs to 15 residues. V dropped 1 base and J dropped 10 bases, with 17 bases sitting between them. This chain's CDR3 is CASSLVSEGLGEQFF. The CDR3 DNA follows: TGTGCCAGCAGCTTAGTATCTGAGGGGCTGGGAGAGCAGTTCTTC.

V gene TRBV12-3 or TRBV12-4 combines with J gene TRBJ2-7; 15 bases are a match to TRBD2. The junction had 7 bases not matched to a gene; V was cut back by 4 bases and J by 0 bases. The CDR3 is 18 residues long. The chain's CDR3 is CASSSYGLAGGSSYEQYF. For the CDR3, the DNA is TGTGCCAGCAGTTCATATGGACTAGCGGGGGGGAGCTCCTACGAGCAGTACTTC.

This clonotype was counted at least ten times. The chain joins TRBV5-1 to TRBJ1-2; D may be TRBD1 (5 bases). The CDR3 is 14 amino acids. Trimming took 4 bases from V and 4 from J, leaving 14 bases between them. The germline V gene has CDR1 SGHRS and CDR2 YFSETQ. CDR3 region: CASSPPAQGYGYTF. CDR3 in DNA: TGCGCCAGCAGCCCCCCAGCTCAGGGCTATGGCTACACCTTC.

This clonotype was detected once. The chain combines TRBV7-8 with TRBJ1-3, with D hard to call. The CDR3 runs 16 residues. CDR1 and CDR2 (germline): SGHVS, FQNEAQ. The V end lost 0 bases, the J end lost 1 base, and 10 bases lay between the germline ends. The CDR3 reads CASSLALTKSGNTIYF. The CDR3 DNA reads as TGTGCCAGCAGCTTAGCTCTTACGAAGTCTGGAAACACCATATATTTT.

This clonotype was seen ten or more times. The chain combines TRBV4-3 with TRBJ1-6; the match to TRBD1 covers 9 bases. CDR3 size: 16 residues. V lost 5 bases to trimming and J lost 4 bases; unmatched junction nucleotides: 6. Germline V gene data show CDR1 as LGHNA and CDR2 as YSLEER. Here the CDR3 DNA reads TGCGCCAGCAGCTTAAGGACAGGGGAATATAATTCACCCCTCCACTTT. It specifies CASSLRTGEYNSPLHF.

V and J are TRBV7-2 and TRBJ2-3; tentatively, D is TRBD2 (6 bases). Germline-derived CDR1 and CDR2 are SGHTA and FQGNSA. V gave up 5 bases and J gave up 4 bases, with 16 bases separating them. The CDR3 runs to 15 residues. This CDR3 reads CASSVTSNLPDTQYF. CDR3 coding DNA: TGTGCCAGCAGCGTAACTAGCAACCTCCCAGATACGCAGTATTTT.

In this sample, this clonotype turned up many times. CDR3 sequence: CASRPGGRVEQYF. CDR3 nucleotides: TGCGCCAGCAGACCAGGGGGACGGGTCGAGCAGTACTTC. This sequence joins TRBV5-1 and TRBJ2-7; 7 nucleotides match TRBD1. The CDR3 has 13 amino acids. Germline V gives CDR1 SGHRS, CDR2 YFSETQ. The trim removed 5 bases at V and 6 bases at J, leaving 8 bases unmatched.

The table lists this clonotype with many counts. The chain combines TRBV19 with TRBJ1-5, with TRBD1 as a possible D gene (6 bases). CDR3 length equals 14 residues. V lost 7 bases, J lost 1 base, and 11 bases lay in between. CDR1 and CDR2 from the germline V gene are LNHDA and SQIVND (reference sequence). The CDR3 loop is CASKKDRSNQPQHF. The CDR3 nucleotides are TGTGCCAGTAAAAAGGACAGAAGCAATCAGCCCCAGCATTTT.

This clonotype was counted a few times. The rearrangement joins TRBV5-1 to TRBJ2-7; D may match TRBD1 or TRBD2 (5 bases each). Germline loops: CDR1 SGHRS, CDR2 YFSETQ. The CDR3 loop spans 14 amino acids. Trimming pared 3 bases from V and 0 bases from J, leaving 10 bases between. CDR3 DNA: TGCGCCAGCAGCTCCGGGACGGCCTCCTACGAGCAGTACTTC. It codes for CASSSGTASYEQYF.

The table lists this clonotype with many counts. V usage is TRBV12-3 or TRBV12-4 and J usage is TRBJ2-1; D is undetermined. The CDR3 spans 13 residues. V was clipped by 5 bases and J by 0 bases, with 5 bases between them. CDR3 DNA: TGTGCCAGCAGTCCGGGCTCCTACAATGAGCAGTTCTTC. As protein: CASSPGSYNEQFF.

V and J are TRBV10-3 and TRBJ2-7; the D gene is possibly TRBD1 (5 bases). V lost 0 bases and J 5 bases, leaving 14 bases between the germline ends. Per germline, CDR1 ENHRY and CDR2 SYGVKD. The CDR3 loop spans 15 amino acids. The CDR3 reads CAISESSAGQHEQYF. DNA for the CDR3: TGTGCCATCAGTGAGTCTTCGGCAGGGCAGCACGAGCAGTACTTC.